This entry concerns a single T cell receptor beta chain. As yet, its antigen is unknown. The sample belongs to a study of graft-versus-host responses after intestinal transplantation. Points from the study as a whole: Recipient bone marrow held GvH clones, some seen earlier in ileum or blood.

Sequenced by immunoSEQ multiplex PCR; TCRdb stores in-frame clones only, minus some. The table has about 7,400 clones, 68% seen once. Intraepithelial and lamina propria lymphocytes were freed from processed graft tissue. This TCR was recovered from a human patient who received an intestinal transplant, so some T cells may come from the graft donor. This sample comprised ileum tissue, obtained about 8 weeks after transplant.

CDR3 sequence: CASSFQDRPSSYEQYV. CDR3 bases: TGTGCCAGCAGCTTTCAGGACAGGCCGAGCTCCTACGAGCAGTACGTC. The rearrangement links TRBV5-6 to TRBJ2-7, with TRBD1 matching 7 bases. CDR1 and CDR2 from the germline V gene are SGHDT and YYEEEE. V lost 2 bases and J lost 0; bases outside the gene matches: 8. The CDR3 has 16 residues.